The table lists the clone carrying this TCR beta chain with many counts. Its antigen is currently unknown. The TCR beta libraries were generated through quantitative 5'-RACE incorporating molecular barcodes. TCRdb reprocessed the 5' RACE reads via MiXCR and lists one record per CDR3 protein. This table has about 840,000 distinct CDR3 sequences, 10% to 15% appearing once. This record comes from a study of CD8 T cells in ankylosing spondylitis. With 6 bases removed from V and 12 bases from J, the gap between germline ends came to 15 bases. This CDR3 spans 11 amino acids. CDR1 and CDR2 from the germline V gene are DFQATT and SNEGSKA (reference sequence). Whole-study results and caveats: Reportedly, disease-linked clones are significantly enriched in ankylosing spondylitis patients' matched synovial fluid. Earlier literature documents some of the motif variants in reactive arthritis synovial fluid and blood. Clones linked to the disease showed a CD8+ phenotype. They occurred at relatively low frequencies in peripheral blood. A TCR beta motif made of fewer than ten highly homologous variants seemed typical of ankylosing spondylitis blood.

The sample was blood, either unsorted or a sorted T cell fraction (not recorded which). The clonotype was recovered from a male donor with ankylosing spondylitis. The gene calls are TRBV20-1 and TRBJ2-1; no reliable D call. The CDR3 sequence: CSAAEKLRQFF. DNA of the CDR3: TGCAGTGCGGCGGAGAAGTTGAGGCAGTTCTTC.